This T cell receptor (beta chain) was profiled in a study of T cell changes during pregnancy in multiple sclerosis. TCRdb's table, derived via immunoSEQ multiplex PCR, lists solely in-frame clones and lacks some. This sample has approximately 50,000 clones, with 90% to 95% found just once. Losses at the gene ends were 7 bases for V and 6 bases for J; bases not matched to a gene: 14. There are 15 residues in the CDR3. Germline assignment: CDR1 SQVTM and CDR2 ANQGSEA. The sequences come from CD8+ T cells from peripheral blood mononuclear cells, collected after pregnancy. The V and J genes are TRBV29-1 and TRBJ1-2; 10 nucleotides line up with TRBD1. The origin of this receptor is a female donor with multiple sclerosis, enrolled in a pregnancy study. The chain's CDR3 is CSALTGTGDWNGYTF. The DNA for the CDR3 is TGCAGCGCCCTAACCGGGACAGGGGATTGGAATGGCTACACCTTC. Together with reference TRBV29-1 and TRBJ1-2, the CDR3 gives the full variable domain: SAVISQKPSRDICQRGTSLTIQCQVDSQVTMMFWYRQQPGQSLTLIATANQGSEATYESGFVIDKFPISRPNLTFSTLTVSNMSPEDSSIYLCSALTGTGDWNGYTFGSGTRLTVV.